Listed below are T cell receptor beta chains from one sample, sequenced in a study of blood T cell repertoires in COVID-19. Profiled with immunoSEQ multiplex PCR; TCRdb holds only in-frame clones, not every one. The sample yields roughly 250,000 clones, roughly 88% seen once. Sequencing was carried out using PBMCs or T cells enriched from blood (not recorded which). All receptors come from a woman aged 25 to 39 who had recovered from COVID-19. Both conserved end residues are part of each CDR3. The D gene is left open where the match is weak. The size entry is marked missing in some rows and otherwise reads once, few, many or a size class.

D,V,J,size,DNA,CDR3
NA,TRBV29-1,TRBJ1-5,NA,TGCAGCGTTGAGGCAGGGGTCAGGATAATACAGCCCCAGCATTTT,CSVEAGVRIIQPQHF
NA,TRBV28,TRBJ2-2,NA,TGTGCCAGCAGAGGCTACAGGAACACCGGGGAGCTGTTTTTT,CASRGYRNTGELFF
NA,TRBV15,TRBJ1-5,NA,TGTGCCACCAGCAGAGGGACACCTAATCAGCCCCAGCATTTT,CATSRGTPNQPQHF
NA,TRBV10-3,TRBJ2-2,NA,TGTGCCATCAGTTTAAGGAGCGACGTTCATCTCAATCCGGCGAACACCGGGGAGCTGTTTTTT,CAISLRSDVHLNPANTGELFF
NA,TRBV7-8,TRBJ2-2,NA,TGTGCCAGCAGCTTATCGAGCCGGGAGCTGTTTTTT,CASSLSSRELFF
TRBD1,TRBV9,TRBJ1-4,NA,TGTGCCAGCAGCGTAGCTATCGGGACAGGGAGGGAAAAACTGTTTTTT,CASSVAIGTGREKLFF
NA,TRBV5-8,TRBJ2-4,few,TGTGCCAGCAGCTTGGGGGGGGACAAAAACATTCAGTACTTC,CASSLGGDKNIQYF
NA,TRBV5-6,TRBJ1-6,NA,TGTGCCAGCAGCACCTGGGGGGAGGCAGAATCTTCACCCCTCCACTTT,CASSTWGEAESSPLHF
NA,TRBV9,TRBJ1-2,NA,TGTGCCAGCAGCGCCAGTCATGGCTACACCTTC,CASSASHGYTF
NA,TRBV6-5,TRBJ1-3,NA,TGTGCCAGCAGTTCTACAGGCGCCTCTGGAAACACCATATATTTT,CASSSTGASGNTIYF
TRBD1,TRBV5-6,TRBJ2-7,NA,TGTGCCAGCAGCTTATCAGGGGGCGAGCAGTACTTC,CASSLSGGEQYF
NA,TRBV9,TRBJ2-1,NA,TGTGCCAGCAGCGTTTCACCTGGGGCTTACAATGAGCAGTTCTTC,CASSVSPGAYNEQFF
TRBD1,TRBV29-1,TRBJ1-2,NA,TGCAGCGTGGCCGGGACAGGGGAGAACTATGGCTACACCTTC,CSVAGTGENYGYTF
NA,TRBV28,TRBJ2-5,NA,TGTGCCAGCAGTTTACAGGGCAGCAAGTACTTC,CASSLQGSKYF
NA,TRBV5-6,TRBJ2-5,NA,TGTGCCAGTGCGTATCTTTTTTCGGCCGGGGAGACCCAGTACTTC,CASAYLFSAGETQYF
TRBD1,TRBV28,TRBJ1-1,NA,TGTGCCAGCAGTCTCACAGGGGGAACTGAAGCTTTCTTT,CASSLTGGTEAFF
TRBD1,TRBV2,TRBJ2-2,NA,TGTGCCAGCAGTGCTACAAGACAGGGGGGGGCCGGGGAGCTGTTTTTT,CASSATRQGGAGELFF
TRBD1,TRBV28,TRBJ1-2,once,TGTGCCAGCAGTTTATGGACAGGGGGTAACTATGGCTACACCTTC,CASSLWTGGNYGYTF
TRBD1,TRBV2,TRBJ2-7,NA,TGTGCCAGCAAGACCATGGGACAGCACACCTACGAGCAGTACTTC,CASKTMGQHTYEQYF
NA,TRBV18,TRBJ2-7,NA,TGTGCCAGCTCACTTCTTCAGGGCAGCTCCTACGAGCAGTACTTC,CASSLLQGSSYEQYF
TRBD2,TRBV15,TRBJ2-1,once,TGTGCCACCACCCTAGGGGCTAGCGGATTCGCCTACAATGAGCAGTTCTTC,CATTLGASGFAYNEQFF
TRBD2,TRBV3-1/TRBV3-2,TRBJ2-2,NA,TGTGCCAGCAGCCCGCCAGCGGGGAACGGGGAGCTGTTTTTT,CASSPPAGNGELFF
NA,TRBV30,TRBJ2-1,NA,TGTGCCTGGAGTGTCTCTTTGCGGCCGTACAATGAGCAGTTCTTC,CAWSVSLRPYNEQFF
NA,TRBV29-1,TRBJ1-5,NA,TGCAGCGTTGTAGAGTCAGGGTTCAATCAGCCCCAGCATTTT,CSVVESGFNQPQHF
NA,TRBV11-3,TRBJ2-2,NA,TGTGCCAGCAGCTGGCTGGGGGAGCTGTTTTTT,CASSWLGELFF
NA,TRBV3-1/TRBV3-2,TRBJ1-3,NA,TGTGCCAGCAGTCTAGAGGCAGCCCGTGGAAACACCATATATTTT,CASSLEAARGNTIYF
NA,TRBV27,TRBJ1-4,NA,TGTGCCAGCAGTCCGCTCGGACTTGTTAATGAAAAACTGTTTTTT,CASSPLGLVNEKLFF
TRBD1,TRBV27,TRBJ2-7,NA,TGTGCCAGCAGTTCACAGGGGGCGGGTGAGTACGAGCAGTACTTC,CASSSQGAGEYEQYF
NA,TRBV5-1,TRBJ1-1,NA,TGCGCCAGCAGCTTGCCCGCTAGGAACGGGAACACTGAAGCTTTCTTT,CASSLPARNGNTEAFF
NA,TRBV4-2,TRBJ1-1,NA,NA,CASSQGGVGTGTFF
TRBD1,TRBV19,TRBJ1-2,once,TGTGCCAGTAGCCCATTTGGACAGGGGAGTTTGACAGGCTACACCTTC,CASSPFGQGSLTGYTF
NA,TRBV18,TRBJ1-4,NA,TGTGCCAGCTCACCGGGTCCCTTACAGGGCGAAAGAGAAAAACTGTTTTTT,CASSPGPLQGEREKLFF
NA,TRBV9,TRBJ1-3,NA,TGTGCCAGCAGCGCCGAGGTAGCTTCGAACACCATATATTTT,CASSAEVASNTIYF
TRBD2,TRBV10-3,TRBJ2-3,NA,TGTGCCATCAGGGGACTAGCGGGAACTGTTTCTCTCAACACAGATACGCAGTATTTT,CAIRGLAGTVSLNTDTQYF
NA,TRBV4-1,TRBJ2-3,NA,TGCGCCAGCGGACAAAGGGTAGGCACAGATACGCAGTATTTT,CASGQRVGTDTQYF
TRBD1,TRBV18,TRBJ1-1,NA,TGTGCCAGCTCGAGGACAGGGTCGAACACTGAAGCTTTCTTT,CASSRTGSNTEAFF
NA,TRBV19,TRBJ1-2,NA,TGTGCCAGTAGTAGCCCGGGGGGAAACTATGGCTACACCTTC,CASSSPGGNYGYTF
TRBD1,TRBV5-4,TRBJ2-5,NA,TGTGCCAGCAGCGAGGACAGGGGGCGTTTGGAGACCCAGTACTTC,CASSEDRGRLETQYF
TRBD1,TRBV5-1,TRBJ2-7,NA,TGCGCCAGCAGCACGGGACAGGATCCCGAGCAGTACTTC,CASSTGQDPEQYF
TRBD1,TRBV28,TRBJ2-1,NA,TGTGCCAGCAGTCCGGGGACAGGGTTTTCCAATGAGCAGTTCTTC,CASSPGTGFSNEQFF
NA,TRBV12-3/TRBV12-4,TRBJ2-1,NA,TGTGCCAGCAGTCCCCTAGGTGAGCAGTTCTTC,CASSPLGEQFF
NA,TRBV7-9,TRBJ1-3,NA,TGTGCCAGCAGCTTAGCGGAGGGGTTATCTGGAAACACCATATATTTT,CASSLAEGLSGNTIYF
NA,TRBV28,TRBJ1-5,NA,TGTGCCAGCAGGTCAGAACAGCCCCAGCATTTT,CASRSEQPQHF
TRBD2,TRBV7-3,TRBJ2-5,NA,TGTGCCAGCAGCTTACTAGGTACCGGCGGGAGCGCCGGTGGGACCCAGTACTTC,CASSLLGTGGSAGGTQYF
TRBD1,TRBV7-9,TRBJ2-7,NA,TGTGCCAGCAGCTTTCAACAGGGGATGTCCTACGAGCAGTACTTC,CASSFQQGMSYEQYF
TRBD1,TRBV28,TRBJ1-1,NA,TGTGCCAGCAGTCCGGGACAGGGGGAGTTTAAGGCGACTGAAGCTTTCTTT,CASSPGQGEFKATEAFF
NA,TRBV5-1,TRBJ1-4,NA,TGCGCCAGCAGCCCCGACACTTCAACTAATGAAAAACTGTTTTTT,CASSPDTSTNEKLFF
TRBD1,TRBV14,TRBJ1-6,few,TGTGCCAGCAGCCAACTACAGGGGGGTTCACCCCTCCACTTT,CASSQLQGGSPLHF
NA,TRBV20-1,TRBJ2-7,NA,TGCAGTGCTAGAGAATACGGGGAGCAGTACTTC,CSAREYGEQYF
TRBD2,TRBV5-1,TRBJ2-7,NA,TGCGCCAGCCGCGGGGGGTTCGCCTACGAGCAGTACTTC,CASRGGFAYEQYF